What follows are 4 T cell receptor beta chains derived from one specimen sequenced in a study of blood T cell repertoires in COVID-19. Here immunoSEQ multiplex PCR was the method, and the copy in TCRdb shows in-frame clones only, minus some. The data hold 250,000 to 300,000 clones, with 85% observed a single time. Sequenced input: peripheral blood. The receptors derive from a man between 45 and 60 years old with active or convalescent COVID-19.

Only a few counts were recorded for this clone. The chain recombines TRBV2 with TRBJ2-7; possible D gene TRBD1, 5 bases. CDR3 length: 14 residues. Germline-derived CDR1 and CDR2 are SNHLY and FYNNEI. Trimming took off 9 bases at V and 7 bases at J, with 22 bases between the two ends. The CDR3 DNA sequence: TGTGCCAGTGCCGGAGACGACAGCCTGCAAGAGCAGTACTTC. It is translated as CASAGDDSLQEQYF.

V usage is TRBV5-1 and J usage is TRBJ2-3; weak D call: TRBD2 (6 bases). V lost 2 bases, J lost 2 bases, and 15 bases lay in between. This CDR3 is built from 16 residues. CDR1 is SGHRS and CDR2 is YFSETQ in the germline V gene. This chain's CDR3 is CASSFDSGRHTDTQYF. The DNA of the CDR3 is TGCGCCAGCAGCTTTGATAGCGGAAGACACACAGATACGCAGTATTTT.

The chain couples TRBV19 to TRBJ1-5; 8 positions agree with TRBD1. The CDR3 length is 14 residues. Trimming at V came to 3 bases and at J to 6 bases, leaving 4 bases not matched to a gene. CDR1 LNHDA and CDR2 SQIVND come from the germline V gene (reference sequence). The CDR3 is CASSMIQGGQPQHF. For the CDR3, the DNA is TGTGCCAGTAGTATGATACAGGGGGGTCAGCCCCAGCATTTT.

For the CDR3, the DNA is TGTGCCAGCAGCAAAGAGGGTGAGCAGTACTTC. As protein: CASSKEGEQYF. The rearrangement links TRBV7-8 to TRBJ2-7, with a tentative D call TRBD2 (5 bases). The CDR3 runs 11 residues. In germline, CDR1 is SGHVS, CDR2 FQNEAQ. Trimming removed 5 bases from V and 7 bases from J, with 9 bases in between.